This is a list of T cell receptor beta chains from one sample in a study of blood T cell repertoires in COVID-19. Measured with immunoSEQ multiplex PCR; TCRdb has only the in-frame clones, and not every one. The sample lists about 330,000 clones, approximately 89% occurring once. The source material was PBMCs or T cells enriched from blood (not recorded which). These receptors came from a woman in her twenties or thirties who had recovered from COVID-19. Each CDR3 is given with its conserved first and last residue. D genes are given only for firm matches. Clone sizes are given selectively: once, few, many, or a class where the clone is expanded.

clone size	V gene	D gene	CDR3 length	J gene	CDR3 protein
once	TRBV6-5	-	14	TRBJ1-5	CASSPINSNQPQHF
-	TRBV5-6	-	15	TRBJ2-5	CASSLGAGAQETQYF
once	TRBV9	-	16	TRBJ2-2	CASSVAQRPNTGELFF
-	TRBV28	TRBD1	17	TRBJ2-1	CASSPLPTGKNYNEQFF
-	TRBV19	-	14	TRBJ2-7	CASSEGAESYEQYF
-	TRBV27	-	12	TRBJ2-3	CASRTAPGTQYF
-	TRBV5-4	TRBD1	15	TRBJ1-1	CASSNTGGWSTEAFF
-	TRBV9	-	13	TRBJ1-3	CASSPRDRNTIYF
-	TRBV5-1	-	15	TRBJ2-5	CASSLDIPHQETQYF
-	TRBV7-2	-	17	TRBJ1-6	CASSLGVGSSYNSPLHF
-	TRBV6-5	-	15	TRBJ1-6	CASSYTPGGNSPLHF
-	TRBV7-2	TRBD2	13	TRBJ2-5	CASAKKREETQYF
-	TRBV12-3/TRBV12-4	-	13	TRBJ2-7	CASSLRDIGEQYF
-	TRBV9	TRBD1	15	TRBJ1-2	CASSLDGAGGDGYTF
-	TRBV6-5	TRBD1	15	TRBJ2-2	CASSYRQGATGELFF
few	TRBV12-3/TRBV12-4	-	13	TRBJ1-5	CASSPGQNQPQHF
-	TRBV4-2	TRBD2	16	TRBJ2-3	CASSPTGLAGADTQYF
-	TRBV6-2/TRBV6-3	-	15	TRBJ1-1	CASSSVGGANTEAFF
-	TRBV18	-	14	TRBJ1-5	CASSRGLSDQPQHF
-	TRBV24-1	TRBD1	20	TRBJ1-1	CATSDLGQGPLVTRNTEAFF
-	TRBV7-2	TRBD2	17	TRBJ2-3	CASSLRASGGPTDTQYF
-	TRBV5-1	-	15	TRBJ1-6	CASQRGGSYNSPLHF
-	TRBV5-1	-	15	TRBJ2-7	CASSLGRSGWSEQYF
-	TRBV7-9	-	16	TRBJ2-5	CASSFLNRALQETQYF
-	TRBV24-1	TRBD2	15	TRBJ2-1	CATSDLQSGGTKQFF
-	TRBV5-5	TRBD1	14	TRBJ1-6	CASSSGQGGSPLHF
-	TRBV11-1	-	15	TRBJ1-4	CASSLTVAGQEKLFF
-	TRBV6-6	TRBD1	15	TRBJ1-2	CASSYTTGDGYGYTF
-	TRBV28	-	14	TRBJ1-1	CASRLPGSGTEAFF
-	TRBV6-5	-	12	TRBJ2-7	CASMAKSGEQYF
-	TRBV4-1	-	16	TRBJ2-3	CASSQDRSSVKDTQYF
-	TRBV5-1	-	16	TRBJ1-3	CASSPSGAHSGNTIYF
-	TRBV11-2	TRBD2	17	TRBJ2-3	CASSLVGLAGGPEAQYF
-	TRBV4-2	TRBD1	14	TRBJ1-2	CASSQEQGARGYTF
-	TRBV9	-	14	TRBJ2-5	CASSVGLVQETQYF
once	TRBV29-1	-	12	TRBJ1-3	CSGTVSGNTIYF
once	TRBV19	TRBD1	16	TRBJ2-7	CASSATLDRGSYEQYF
-	TRBV3-1/TRBV3-2	-	13	TRBJ1-5	CASSFDRFQPQHF
-	TRBV5-1	TRBD1	14	TRBJ1-2	CASSWTGASSGYTF
-	TRBV10-3	TRBD2	13	TRBJ2-7	CAISPSGDHEQYF
-	TRBV3-1/TRBV3-2	-	14	TRBJ1-2	CASSQEGGWKGYTF
-	TRBV9	TRBD2	16	TRBJ2-2	CASSPPGTRGAGELFF
-	TRBV29-1	TRBD1	15	TRBJ1-3	CSVTSSRDRGNTIYF
-	TRBV21-1	-	15	TRBJ1-1	CASSTPGRRGMGAFF
-	TRBV3-1/TRBV3-2	-	15	TRBJ2-3	CASSLLAQSTDTQYF
-	TRBV5-1	-	13	TRBJ1-6	CASSSRGGPPLHF
-	TRBV30	-	16	TRBJ1-1	CAWRENYLTVNTEAFF
once	TRBV29-1	TRBD1	13	TRBJ1-2	CSVEGQGADGYTF
-	TRBV7-6	-	17	TRBJ2-3	CASSPRWASLITDTQYF
-	TRBV5-8	TRBD2	13	TRBJ2-3	CASSFRGGYTQYF
-	TRBV13	TRBD1	18	TRBJ2-6	CASSLRTGPLSGANVLTF
-	TRBV9	-	15	TRBJ1-1	CASSGPITENTEAFF
-	TRBV19	TRBD2	14	TRBJ2-1	CASSTRGGYNEQFF
-	TRBV7-2	-	13	TRBJ2-1	CASSLVSGREQFF
-	TRBV20-1	-	14	TRBJ1-5	CSASREVDNQPQHF
once	TRBV3-1/TRBV3-2	-	16	TRBJ2-2	CASSLVGTSNTGELFF
once	TRBV9	-	15	TRBJ2-1	CASSVARGLYSEQFF
-	TRBV12-5	-	23	TRBJ2-2	CASGYRAHVSGPSFGENTGELFF
once	TRBV20-1	-	10	TRBJ2-5	CSGGGETQYF
-	TRBV5-4	TRBD2	16	TRBJ2-3	CASSIFSGGAKDTQYF